These T cell receptor beta chains were read from a single sample in a study of T cell responses to AZD1222 COVID-19 vaccine. Some clones are missing from TCRdb's copy, which holds only in-frame ones; the method was immunoSEQ multiplex PCR. Here the sample spans about 110,000 clones, 86% being singletons. The source material was peripheral blood, sampled on day 0 of AZD1222 vaccination. All receptors come from an adult in good health. Each CDR3 is given with its conserved first and last residue. D genes are given only for firm matches. Clone sizes are given selectively: once, few, many, or a class where the clone is expanded.

TRBV7-9	few	TRBJ1-2	TRBD1	TGTGCCAGCAGCCCCCGGGGGACAGGGAGAAGTAGTGGCTACACCTTC	CASSPRGTGRSSGYTF
TRBV11-3	-	TRBJ2-5	-	TGTGCCAGCAGCTATAGGGGGTTGGGCGAAGAGACCCAGTACTTC	CASSYRGLGEETQYF
TRBV3-1/TRBV3-2	-	TRBJ2-3	TRBD1	TGTGCCAGCTCGGACAGGGGAACAGATACGCAGTATTTT	CASSDRGTDTQYF
TRBV6-6	-	TRBJ2-5	-	TGTGCCAGCAGTTTCCCCCCCGGGACCGTGGGAGAGACCCAGTACTTC	CASSFPPGTVGETQYF
TRBV9	-	TRBJ2-7	-	TGTGCCAGCAGCGTTTCCAGCGGGCCAGCCTACGAGCAGTACTTC	CASSVSSGPAYEQYF
TRBV7-2	-	TRBJ2-4	-	TGTGCCAGCAGCTATGCTCCAGCCAAAAACATTCAGTACTTC	CASSYAPAKNIQYF
TRBV30	few	TRBJ1-1	-	TGTGCCTGGAGTAAGCGGGGGCCCTACACTGAAGCTTTCTTT	CAWSKRGPYTEAFF
TRBV21-1	-	TRBJ2-1	-	TGTGCCAGCAGCAGTCAGGGGGGGAATGAGCAGTTCTTC	CASSSQGGNEQFF
TRBV27	-	TRBJ1-2	-	TGTGCCAGCAGTTCCTCCGACAGACTGGTGAGCTACACCTTC	CASSSSDRLVSYTF
TRBV5-1	-	TRBJ1-1	TRBD1	TGCGCCAGCAGCTTGGGGACAGGGGGCTTAACTGAAGCTTTCTTT	CASSLGTGGLTEAFF
TRBV5-1	once	TRBJ2-1	TRBD2	TGCGCCAGCAGCTTGCGGCTAGCGGGGCCCCATGAGCAGTTCTTC	CASSLRLAGPHEQFF
TRBV5-1	-	TRBJ1-2	TRBD1	TGCGCCAGCACCCCCGGACAGGGGAATGGCTACACCTTC	CASTPGQGNGYTF
TRBV19	-	TRBJ2-1	TRBD1	TGTGCCAGTAGTCCCCGACAGGGTAACAATGAGCAGTTCTTC	CASSPRQGNNEQFF
TRBV4-2	-	TRBJ2-7	-	TGTGCCAGCAGCCAATGGCTTCTGAGAGAGCAGTACTTC	CASSQWLLREQYF
TRBV7-9	-	TRBJ1-2	TRBD1	TGTGCCAGCAGCTCGACAGGGGATACGGTTGGCTACACCTTC	CASSSTGDTVGYTF
TRBV5-8	-	TRBJ2-1	TRBD2	TGTGCCAGCAGCTTGGGGCATGGGCTAGCGGACTACAATGAGCAGTTCTTC	CASSLGHGLADYNEQFF
TRBV4-1	-	TRBJ2-1	-	TGCGCCAGCAGCTGGGTCCTGGATGAGCAGTTCTTC	CASSWVLDEQFF
TRBV7-9	-	TRBJ2-7	-	TGTGCCAGCAGCTCTCGGACGGAACCTTACGAGCAGTACTTC	CASSSRTEPYEQYF
TRBV5-4	-	TRBJ2-1	TRBD2	TGTGCCAGCAGCTTATTGGGCGGGGGAGCCTACAATGAGCAGTTCTTC	CASSLLGGGAYNEQFF
TRBV6-2/TRBV6-3	-	TRBJ1-1	-	TGTGCCAGCAGTTACCAAGGGAATACTGAAGCTTTCTTT	CASSYQGNTEAFF
TRBV6-1	-	TRBJ1-5	TRBD1	TGTGCCAGCAGTGAACCGACAGGGAGCAATCAGCCCCAGCATTTT	CASSEPTGSNQPQHF
TRBV28	-	TRBJ2-3	-	TGTGCCAGCAGGACTGAATCCGAAAGCACAGATACGCAGTATTTT	CASRTESESTDTQYF
TRBV30	-	TRBJ1-4	TRBD1	TGTGCCTGGAGCCCCCCACAGGGGCCTAATGAAAAACTGTTTTTT	CAWSPPQGPNEKLFF
TRBV19	-	TRBJ2-3	TRBD2	TGTGCCAGTAGTACAGCGGGACTAGCGGTTGGAGATACGCAGTATTTT	CASSTAGLAVGDTQYF
TRBV12-3/TRBV12-4	-	TRBJ2-3	-	TGTGCCAGCAGACGACCCGGGAATACGCAGTATTTT	CASRRPGNTQYF
TRBV3-1/TRBV3-2	-	TRBJ2-1	TRBD1	TGTGCCAGCAGCCAGGACAGGGCGTTTGGTGAGCAGTTCTTC	CASSQDRAFGEQFF
TRBV6-5	-	TRBJ2-7	TRBD1	TGTGCCAGCAGTAGAGGACAGGGGGCTTCCTACGAGCAGTACTTC	CASSRGQGASYEQYF
TRBV28	once	TRBJ1-6	TRBD1	TGTGCCAGCAGTTTATTCAGCAGGGGGCATTCACCCCTCCACTTT	CASSLFSRGHSPLHF
TRBV30	-	TRBJ1-4	-	TGTGCCTGGAGTGTATCAGGGGAGGAAAAACTGTTTTTT	CAWSVSGEEKLFF
TRBV12-3/TRBV12-4	-	TRBJ1-1	-	TGTGCCAGCAGTTGGACACTGAACACTGAAGCTTTCTTT	CASSWTLNTEAFF
TRBV6-5	-	TRBJ1-2	TRBD1	TGTGCCAGCAGTTACTCGGACAGGAGGGCTTATGGCTACACCTTC	CASSYSDRRAYGYTF
TRBV2	-	TRBJ2-5	TRBD1	TGTGCCAGCAGTGAAGAGGGACAGGGTCTGAAGACCCAGTACTTC	CASSEEGQGLKTQYF
TRBV15	once	TRBJ1-1	-	TGTGCCACCAGCAGAGGAGGGGCCGCCGATGAAGCTTTCTTT	CATSRGGAADEAFF
TRBV15	-	TRBJ1-6	-	TGTGCCACCAGCGAGTCAGGGACCCATTCACCCCTCCACTTT	CATSESGTHSPLHF
TRBV29-1	-	TRBJ1-2	-	TGCAGCGGGGGGTCTACTAACTATGGCTACACCTTC	CSGGSTNYGYTF
TRBV6-2/TRBV6-3	once	TRBJ1-6	-	TGTGCCAGCAGTTACCTGGCAGGCCAATGGGGTTCACCCCTCCACTTT	CASSYLAGQWGSPLHF
TRBV4-1	-	TRBJ2-1	TRBD2	TGCGCCAGCAGCCAAGCACTAGCGGGGTACAATGAGCAGTTCTTC	CASSQALAGYNEQFF
TRBV5-1	once	TRBJ2-3	TRBD2	TGCGCCAGCAGCTTCCAGGCGGGGGGCACAGATACGCAGTATTTT	CASSFQAGGTDTQYF
TRBV30	-	TRBJ1-3	-	TGTGCCTGGAGCCTTGGGGGACACCTCTCTGGAAACACCATATATTTT	CAWSLGGHLSGNTIYF
TRBV7-2	-	TRBJ1-5	TRBD1	TGTGCCAGCAGCTTTAGACAGGGGGATCAGCCCCAGCATTTT	CASSFRQGDQPQHF
TRBV10-3	-	TRBJ2-1	TRBD2	TGTGCCCTGCGGGGGGGCTCCTACAATGAGCAGTTCTTC	CALRGGSYNEQFF
TRBV30	-	TRBJ1-5	-	TGTGCCTGGAGTGTAGGAGGGAGAAGGCAGCCCCAGCATTTT	CAWSVGGRRQPQHF
TRBV5-5	-	TRBJ1-4	-	TGTGCCAGCAGCTTGGACCTTCCAACTAATGAAAAACTGTTTTTT	CASSLDLPTNEKLFF
TRBV9	once	TRBJ2-7	-	TGTGCCAGCAGCGCCCGAGGGGATCGGTCTTTGGGCTACGAGCAGTACTTC	CASSARGDRSLGYEQYF
TRBV20-1	-	TRBJ1-3	TRBD1	TGCAGTGCTAGTATGACAGGGTCAAACACCATATATTTT	CSASMTGSNTIYF